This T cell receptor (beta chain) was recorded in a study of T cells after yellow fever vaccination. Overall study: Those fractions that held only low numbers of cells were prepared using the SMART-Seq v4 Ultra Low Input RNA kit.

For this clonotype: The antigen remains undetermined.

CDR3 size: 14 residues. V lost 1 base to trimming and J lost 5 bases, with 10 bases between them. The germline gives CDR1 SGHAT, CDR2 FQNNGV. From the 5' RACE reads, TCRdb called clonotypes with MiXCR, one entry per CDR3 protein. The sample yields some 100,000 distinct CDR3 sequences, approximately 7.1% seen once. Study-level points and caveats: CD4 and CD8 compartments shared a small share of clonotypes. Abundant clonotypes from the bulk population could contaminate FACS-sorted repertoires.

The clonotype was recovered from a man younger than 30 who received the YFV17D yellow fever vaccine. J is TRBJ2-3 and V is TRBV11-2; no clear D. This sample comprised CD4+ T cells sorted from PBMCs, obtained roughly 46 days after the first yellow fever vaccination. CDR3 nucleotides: TGTGCCAGCAGCTTAGCGTCGCCTAAAGATACGCAGTATTTT. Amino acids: CASSLASPKDTQYF.